Each of the 10 T cell receptor beta chains below was sequenced from the same sample in a study of shared clonotypes between healthy human individuals. Profiling relied on immunoSEQ multiplex PCR, and the TCRdb table lists in-frame clones only, not all of them. The repertoire includes roughly 1,500,000 clones, 95% to 99% of them detected once, and approximately 0.44% sits in the top ten. Specimen: naive CD4+ T cells sorted from blood. Subset given: CD45RA+ positively selected. The source of these receptors is a young man in good health.

The chain joins TRBV6-5 to TRBJ2-7, with 7 bases identical to TRBD1. The CDR3 consists of 15 residues. CDR1 is MNHEY, CDR2 SVGAGI, per germline. The ends lost 6 bases at V and 0 bases at J; junction bases unmatched: 8. CDR3 amino acids: CASSPRQGTSYEQYF. In DNA, the CDR3 is TGTGCCAGCAGCCCCAGACAGGGAACCTCCTACGAGCAGTACTTC.

The chain has TRBV19 and TRBJ2-3; TRBD2 matches at 9 bases. With V trimmed by 4 bases and J by 4 bases, 9 bases remained unmatched. The V gene's germline CDR1 is LNHDA and CDR2 SQIVND (reference sequence). The CDR3 covers 16 residues. This CDR3 is CASSTLAGIGADTQYF. For the CDR3, the DNA is TGTGCCAGTAGTACCCTAGCGGGAATAGGGGCAGATACGCAGTATTTT.

V usage is TRBV7-3 and J usage is TRBJ2-7; possibly TRBD1 for D (6 bases). V dropped 4 bases and J dropped 5 bases, with 18 bases sitting between them. The CDR3 has 15 residues. Germline values: CDR1 SGHTA, CDR2 FQGTGA. Written as DNA, the CDR3 is TGTGCCAGCAGCTCAGGGACATTCCTGTATGACGAGCAGTACTTC. This encodes CASSSGTFLYDEQYF.

This clone occurred once. J is TRBJ2-7 and V is TRBV18; TRBD1 or TRBD2 may be the D gene (5 bases each). Between the trimmed V and J ends, which lost 4 bases and 4 bases, there was a span of 17 bases. Germline V CDR1 and CDR2: KGHSH, LQKENI. The CDR3 covers 15 residues. In nucleotides, the CDR3 is TGTGCCAGCTCACTAGGGACGGAAAGACGATACGAGCAGTACTTC. This encodes CASSLGTERRYEQYF.

The chain has TRBV29-1 and TRBJ2-2; a weak D match, TRBD1 (6 bases). Germline lookup yields CDR1 SQVTM and CDR2 ANQGSEA. The CDR3 contains 13 residues. Trimming removed 7 bases at V and 0 bases at J, with 9 bases between. CDR3 residues: CSADRSNTGELFF. CDR3 bases: TGCAGCGCCGACAGGTCGAACACCGGGGAGCTGTTTTTT.

The J gene is TRBJ2-4, the V gene TRBV9; D remains unclear. CDR1 SGDLS and CDR2 YYNGEE come from the germline V gene. V was cut by 0 bases and J by 0 bases, with 16 bases left in between. The CDR3 extends over 18 amino acids. CDR3 region: CASSVESGGILAKNIQYF. The DNA for the CDR3 is TGTGCCAGCAGCGTAGAGTCAGGCGGAATACTAGCCAAAAACATTCAGTACTTC.

The chain couples TRBV7-2 to TRBJ2-1; 11 bases agree with TRBD2. The V gene end was trimmed by 2 bases and the J gene end by 7 bases; junction bases not matched to a gene: 7. The CDR3 runs to 16 residues. Germline-derived CDR1 and CDR2 are SGHTA and FQGNSA. The CDR3 DNA is TGTGCCAGCAGCTTACGCCGACTAGCGGGGTCAAATGAGCAGTTCTTC. Translating gives CASSLRRLAGSNEQFF.

Details on this clone: Other DNA variants within this sample encode the same CDR3. This chain joins TRBV7-9 and TRBJ1-2; 8 bases line up with TRBD1. The germline V gene has CDR1 SEHNR and CDR2 FQNEAQ (reference sequence). V dropped 2 bases and J dropped 4; count of bases not matched to a gene: 6. The length of the CDR3 is 15 residues. CDR3 protein: CASSLSGQGGYGYTF. CDR3 bases: TGTGCCAGCAGCTTAAGTGGACAGGGCGGCTATGGCTACACCTTC.

V is TRBV5-6 and J is TRBJ1-1; no clear D gene. Per the germline V gene, CDR1 is SGHDT and CDR2 is YYEEEE. The CDR3 loop spans 15 amino acids. The V end was cut by 1 base, the J end by 2 bases, with 12 bases between. Written as DNA, the CDR3 is TGTGCCAGCAGCTTGTATCAAGCTATTAACACTGAAGCTTTCTTT. This sequence encodes CASSLYQAINTEAFF.

The genes are TRBV25-1 and TRBJ2-7; 7 nucleotides match TRBD2. Looked up from germline, CDR1 is MGHDK and CDR2 is SYGVNS. CDR3 length: 17 amino acids. J lost 5 bases, V lost 6 bases, and 19 bases had no gene match. In nucleotides, the CDR3 is TGTGCCAGCAGATCTCTTACATTCTCAGCGGGGAGAGACGAGCAGTACTTC. It yields the protein CASRSLTFSAGRDEQYF.